This is a list of T cell receptor beta chains from one sample in a study of blood T cell repertoires in COVID-19. TCRdb keeps only in-frame clones here, not all; method: immunoSEQ multiplex PCR. The sample has 97,000 or so clones; roughly 82% are singletons. Sequences were obtained from peripheral blood. The receptors derive from an elderly man with acute or convalescent COVID-19. The CDR3 runs from the conserved cysteine through the conserved F or W. The D gene is left open where the match is weak. Expanded clones are given a class, and other clones once, few, many or no size at all.

d_gene: .; j_gene: TRBJ1-2; abundance: .; v_gene: TRBV28; CDR3aa: CASSFEAANYGYTF; CDR3nt: TGTGCCAGCAGTTTTGAGGCAGCTAACTATGGCTACACCTTC
d_gene: TRBD2; j_gene: TRBJ2-3; abundance: .; v_gene: TRBV27; CDR3aa: CASSRLAGSTDTQYF; CDR3nt: TGTGCCAGCAGTCGACTAGCGGGTAGCACAGATACGCAGTATTTT
d_gene: .; j_gene: TRBJ2-1; abundance: .; v_gene: TRBV3-1/TRBV3-2; CDR3aa: CASSQDPRTTPSNEQFF; CDR3nt: TGTGCCAGCAGCCAAGATCCGAGAACTACTCCCTCCAATGAGCAGTTCTTC
d_gene: .; j_gene: TRBJ1-1; abundance: .; v_gene: TRBV18; CDR3aa: CASSPTMWGQMNTEAFF; CDR3nt: TGTGCCAGCTCACCCACTATGTGGGGGCAGATGAACACTGAAGCTTTCTTT
d_gene: .; j_gene: TRBJ2-7; abundance: .; v_gene: TRBV4-3; CDR3aa: CASSQVSAGVGEQYF; CDR3nt: TGCGCCAGCAGCCAAGTGTCCGCAGGGGTCGGCGAGCAGTACTTC
d_gene: TRBD2; j_gene: TRBJ2-3; abundance: .; v_gene: TRBV18; CDR3aa: CASSLTSGRDTQYF; CDR3nt: TGTGCCAGCTCTCTCACTAGCGGGCGGGATACGCAGTATTTT
d_gene: .; j_gene: TRBJ1-4; abundance: once; v_gene: TRBV9; CDR3aa: CASSVGPGSGEKLFF; CDR3nt: TGTGCCAGCAGCGTAGGGCCCGGTTCGGGGGAAAAACTGTTTTTT
d_gene: .; j_gene: TRBJ1-6; abundance: .; v_gene: TRBV9; CDR3aa: CASSVRVENSPLHF; CDR3nt: TGTGCCAGCAGCGTGCGGGTCGAAAATTCACCCCTCCACTTT
d_gene: .; j_gene: TRBJ1-4; abundance: .; v_gene: TRBV7-2; CDR3aa: CASSFPGSVIGEKLFF; CDR3nt: TGTGCCAGCAGCTTTCCAGGGTCGGTTATAGGTGAAAAACTGTTTTTT
d_gene: .; j_gene: TRBJ2-5; abundance: few; v_gene: TRBV7-2; CDR3aa: CASSDTRQQETQYF; CDR3nt: TGTGCCAGCAGCGATACACGCCAGCAAGAGACCCAGTACTTC
d_gene: .; j_gene: TRBJ2-1; abundance: .; v_gene: TRBV27; CDR3aa: CASSFPGKGSEQFF; CDR3nt: TGTGCCAGCAGTTTCCCAGGGAAGGGCAGTGAGCAGTTCTTC
d_gene: TRBD1; j_gene: TRBJ1-2; abundance: .; v_gene: TRBV4-2; CDR3aa: CASSHPDRDYGYTF; CDR3nt: TGTGCCAGCAGCCACCCCGACAGGGACTATGGCTACACCTTC
d_gene: TRBD2; j_gene: TRBJ2-5; abundance: .; v_gene: TRBV11-2; CDR3aa: CASSSLAGGPETQYF; CDR3nt: TGTGCCAGCAGTTCGCTAGCGGGGGGGCCTGAGACCCAGTACTTC
d_gene: TRBD1; j_gene: TRBJ1-5; abundance: .; v_gene: TRBV30; CDR3aa: CAWSSGQGSNQPQHF; CDR3nt: TGTGCCTGGAGTTCGGGACAGGGTAGCAATCAGCCCCAGCATTTT
d_gene: TRBD1; j_gene: TRBJ2-3; abundance: once; v_gene: TRBV28; CDR3aa: CASNQDRGDTDTQYF; CDR3nt: TGTGCCAGCAACCAAGACAGGGGAGACACAGATACGCAGTATTTT
d_gene: .; j_gene: TRBJ2-5; abundance: .; v_gene: TRBV24-1; CDR3aa: CATGAGTSQETQYF; CDR3nt: TGTGCCACCGGCGCGGGGACTTCACAAGAGACCCAGTACTTC